These T cell receptor beta chains were read from a single sample in a study of Graves' ophthalmopathy and Graves' hyperthyroidism. TCRdb analysed the multiplex PCR reads with MiXCR anew, one entry per CDR3 protein. The table lists about 370,000 distinct CDR3 sequences, approximately 18% of them singletons. The specimen was peripheral blood. The origin of the receptors is an adult woman with stable Graves' hyperthyroidism. The CDR3 runs from the conserved cysteine through the conserved F or W. The D gene is left open where the match is weak. A clone size is listed for some rows: how often the clone was seen (once, few, many), or a class if it is expanded.

v_call,j_call,clone_size,d_call,cdr3_aa,cdr3_nt
TRBV2,TRBJ2-7,many,TRBD1,CASRRPTGGGYEQYF,TGTGCCAGCAGGAGACCGACAGGGGGCGGGTACGAGCAGTACTTC
TRBV19,TRBJ2-7,-,TRBD1,CASSQQGAYEQYF,TGTGCCAGTAGTCAACAGGGGGCCTACGAGCAGTACTTC
TRBV24-1,TRBJ1-1,many,-,CATSDSGLGNTEAFF,TGTGCCACCAGTGATTCGGGGCTAGGGAACACTGAAGCTTTCTTT
TRBV30,TRBJ1-2,many,TRBD1,CAWSVGQDYGYTF,TGTGCCTGGAGTGTGGGACAGGACTATGGCTACACCTTC
TRBV6-2/TRBV6-3,TRBJ1-5,many,-,CASSYRTEYQPQHF,TGTGCCAGCAGTTACCGGACAGAGTATCAGCCCCAGCATTTT
TRBV28,TRBJ1-5,many,-,CASSLTSRNQPQHF,TGTGCCAGCAGTTTAACATCACGAAATCAGCCCCAGCATTTT
TRBV5-1,TRBJ1-1,many,-,CASSLEDLNTEAFF,TGCGCCAGCAGCTTGGAGGACTTAAACACTGAAGCTTTCTTT
TRBV4-1,TRBJ1-5,few,-,CASSLSRAGGGGNQPQHF,TGCGCCAGCAGCCTAAGCAGGGCCGGAGGGGGTGGCAATCAGCCCCAGCATTTT
TRBV12-3/TRBV12-4,TRBJ1-1,-,-,CARSYGIPSEAFF,TGTGCCAGAAGCTACGGGATCCCCAGTGAAGCTTTCTTT
TRBV4-1,TRBJ2-5,many,TRBD1,CASTTGQGAIETQYF,TGCGCCAGCACTACAGGACAGGGGGCTATAGAGACCCAGTACTTC
TRBV6-2/TRBV6-3,TRBJ2-7,many,-,CASSYSSLASLEQYF,TGTGCCAGCAGTTACTCGAGCCTAGCGAGTCTAGAGCAGTACTTC
TRBV12-5,TRBJ2-7,many,-,CASGPYFYEQYF,TGTGCTAGTGGTCCATATTTCTACGAGCAGTACTTC
TRBV27,TRBJ2-2,few,-,CASKVRGTGELFF,TGTGCCAGCAAGGTTAGGGGCACCGGGGAGCTGTTTTTT
TRBV27,TRBJ2-7,many,TRBD1,CASSLTPGTGLEQYF,TGTGCCAGCAGTTTAACCCCCGGGACAGGGTTAGAGCAGTACTTC
TRBV2,TRBJ2-7,many,TRBD2,CASSPTSGPTYEQYF,TGTGCCAGCAGTCCAACTAGCGGCCCTACCTACGAGCAGTACTTC
TRBV6-2/TRBV6-3,TRBJ1-6,many,TRBD1,CASSSGQGGNSPLHF,TGTGCCAGCAGTTCCGGACAGGGTGGGAATTCACCCCTCCACTTT
TRBV20-1,TRBJ2-7,many,-,CSANIGGYEQYF,TGCAGTGCTAATATAGGGGGCTACGAGCAGTACTTC
TRBV5-6,TRBJ1-5,few,-,CASSSGIGNQPQHF,TGTGCCAGCAGCTCAGGGATTGGCAATCAGCCCCAGCATTTT
TRBV20-1,TRBJ1-1,many,-,CSAVWGGKAFF,TGCAGTGCTGTGTGGGGGGGCAAAGCTTTCTTT